This passage covers 15 T cell receptor beta chains from one sample sequenced in a study of response to subunit inactivated influenza vaccine (dated by TCRdb to the late 2010s). Libraries were constructed by RT-PCR. The reads were generated on an Illumina HiSeq 2500. The public reads were reprocessed in TCRdb via fastp at Q25 and MiXCR, keeping in-frame beta chains. Rows with a matching CDR3 protein are joined into one entry that keeps the most common DNA and genes. The sample has about 650,000 distinct CDR3 sequences on record, less than 20% of them singletons. The ten largest account for under 14% of the sample. The sequencing here drew on PBMCs from blood, taken about 11 days after vaccination. The receptors stem from a man in his fifties or sixties who received an inactivated influenza vaccine. Donor details come from another sample of the same person, matched by shared clones.

The genes are TRBV24-1 and TRBJ2-3; D may be TRBD2 (5 bases). V lost 2 bases and J 3 bases, leaving 14 bases between the germline ends. In germline, CDR1 is KGHDR, CDR2 SFDVKD. This CDR3 comprises 16 residues. This chain's CDR3 is CATSDWEGSRTDTQYF. CDR3 DNA: TGTGCCACCAGTGATTGGGAAGGGAGCAGGACAGATACGCAGTATTTT.

The chain has TRBV12-5 and TRBJ2-5; the match to TRBD2 covers 8 bases. The V segment lost 2 bases and the J segment 2 bases; nucleotides outside the gene matches: 4. Germline CDR1 LGHNT, CDR2 FRNRAP. The CDR3 extends over 15 amino acids. CDR3 amino acids: CASGLYTSGQETQYF. The CDR3 DNA reads as TGTGCTAGTGGTTTGTATACTAGCGGACAAGAGACCCAGTACTTC.

This clonotype turned up a few times. The chain combines TRBV10-3 with TRBJ2-7; D not resolved. V was shortened by 4 bases and J by 2 bases, with 12 bases between the two germline ends. CDR3 length: 14 residues. Germline V lookup: CDR1 ENHRY, CDR2 SYGVKD. The CDR3 sequence: CAISARQVPYEQYF. The CDR3, as DNA: TGTGCCATCAGTGCAAGGCAGGTTCCCTACGAGCAGTACTTC.

This clonotype showed up just a few times. The CDR3 coding sequence is TGTGCCAGCAGCAGGGGACCAAGAAAGACCCAGTACTTC. It encodes CASSRGPRKTQYF. The chain employs TRBV7-9 and TRBJ2-5, with D possibly being TRBD1 or TRBD2 (5 bases each). The germline CDR1 and CDR2 sequences are SEHNR and FQNEAQ (reference sequence). The CDR3 extends over 13 amino acids. The V gene lost 5 bases and the J gene lost 6 bases, with 13 bases spanning the gap.

This clonotype was counted a few times. This rearrangement joins TRBV7-8 to TRBJ1-2; 9 bases are shared with TRBD1. In germline, CDR1 is SGHVS, CDR2 FQNEAQ. The V and J ends lost 0 bases and 5 bases, in that order; junction bases with no gene match: 4. There are 15 residues in the CDR3. CDR3 loop: CASSLAGQGLYGYTF. The CDR3, as DNA: TGTGCCAGCAGCTTAGCCGGACAGGGGCTTTATGGCTACACCTTC.

The chain joins TRBV7-8 to TRBJ2-1, with 13 positions matching TRBD2. The CDR3 is 18 residues long. The ends lost 5 bases at V and 11 bases at J; junction bases unmatched: 18. Germline V lookup: CDR1 SGHVS, CDR2 FQNEAQ. The CDR3 loop reads CASSHVAGTSGRVGKQFF. As DNA, the CDR3 is TGTGCCAGCAGCCACGTCGCGGGAACTAGCGGGAGGGTGGGCAAGCAGTTCTTC.

This clonotype was recorded a few times. The V gene is TRBV4-3, the J gene TRBJ2-3, with 7 bases that match TRBD1. Per the germline V gene, CDR1 is LGHNA and CDR2 is YSLEER. V shed 0 bases, J shed 2 bases, and the junction held 2 bases outside the gene matches. The CDR3 totals 15 residues. The CDR3 spells CASSQEGQATDTQYF. Here the CDR3 DNA reads TGCGCCAGCAGCCAAGAAGGACAGGCCACAGATACGCAGTATTTT.

The V and J genes are TRBV15 and TRBJ1-4; 7 positions match TRBD1. CDR3 size: 16 residues. From germline, CDR1 is LNHNV and CDR2 YYDKDF (reference sequence). V lost 2 bases to trimming and J lost 0 bases; unmatched junction nucleotides: 3. The CDR3 here is CATSRTGTATNEKLFF. For the CDR3, the DNA is TGTGCCACCAGCAGAACCGGGACAGCAACTAATGAAAAACTGTTTTTT.

The CDR3 sequence: CASSVFAGELQETQYF. In DNA, the CDR3 is TGTGCCAGCAGCGTATTTGCGGGAGAGTTACAAGAGACCCAGTACTTC. The chain links TRBV9 to TRBJ2-5, with 7 bases identical to TRBD2. Germline V lookup: CDR1 SGDLS, CDR2 YYNGEE. CDR3 length: 16 residues. Germline trimming cut 1 base from V and 2 bases from J; bases unmatched to any gene: 8.

The V and J genes are TRBV27 and TRBJ1-2, with no clear D. There are 17 residues in the CDR3. V lost 2 bases and J 5 bases, leaving 21 bases between the germline ends. CDR1 is MNHEY and CDR2 is SMNVEV in the germline V gene (reference sequence). CDR3 protein: CASSLRSNGVLGYGYTF. The CDR3 DNA sequence: TGTGCCAGCAGTTTACGGTCGAACGGGGTTCTGGGGTATGGCTACACCTTC.

V gene TRBV14 combines with J gene TRBJ2-3; a weak D match, TRBD1 (5 bases). Trimming stripped 0 bases from V and 2 bases from J, with 9 bases between. The germline V gene has CDR1 SGHDN and CDR2 FVKESK. The CDR3 has 15 amino acids. The CDR3 DNA reads as TGTGCCAGCAGCCAAGAACGTGGACACACAGATACGCAGTATTTT. This encodes CASSQERGHTDTQYF.

This clonotype was picked up a small number of times. The rearrangement joins TRBV9 to TRBJ2-1, with TRBD2 as a possible D gene (5 bases). The V gene's germline CDR1 is SGDLS and CDR2 YYNGEE. V was clipped by 0 bases and J by 3 bases, with 10 bases between them. CDR3 size: 15 residues. The CDR3 DNA follows: TGTGCCAGCAGCGTAGCTGCTAGCAACTACAATGAGCAGTTCTTC. Residues: CASSVAASNYNEQFF.

The chain links TRBV5-1 to TRBJ1-1; D is perhaps TRBD1 (6 bases). Between the trimmed V and J ends, which lost 4 bases and 1 base, there was a span of 14 bases. The germline CDR1 and CDR2 sequences are SGHRS and YFSETQ. The CDR3 has 15 residues. The CDR3 DNA reads as TGCGCCAGCAGCCAGCAGGGGCACTCGAACACTGAAGCTTTCTTT. Amino acids: CASSQQGHSNTEAFF.

This clonotype was seen a handful of times. The chain has TRBV7-9 and TRBJ2-4; TRBD2 might be the D (6 bases). Germline values: CDR1 SEHNR, CDR2 FQNEAQ (reference sequence). Trimming removed 3 bases at V and 2 bases at J, with 11 bases between. The CDR3 is made up of 15 amino acids. CDR3 region: CASSLEGLSKNIQYF. Written as DNA, the CDR3 is TGTGCCAGCAGCTTGGAGGGGCTTTCCAAAAACATTCAGTACTTC.

In this sample, this clonotype turned up many times. The V and J genes are TRBV9 and TRBJ1-6; D ambiguous. Germline lookup yields CDR1 SGDLS and CDR2 YYNGEE. The germline V and J ends were trimmed by 0 bases and 0 bases, with 10 bases remaining between them. This CDR3 spans 17 amino acids. The CDR3 DNA follows: TGTGCCAGCAGCGTAGAGGGTCTTCTCTCCTATAATTCACCCCTCCACTTT. Protein sequence: CASSVEGLLSYNSPLHF.